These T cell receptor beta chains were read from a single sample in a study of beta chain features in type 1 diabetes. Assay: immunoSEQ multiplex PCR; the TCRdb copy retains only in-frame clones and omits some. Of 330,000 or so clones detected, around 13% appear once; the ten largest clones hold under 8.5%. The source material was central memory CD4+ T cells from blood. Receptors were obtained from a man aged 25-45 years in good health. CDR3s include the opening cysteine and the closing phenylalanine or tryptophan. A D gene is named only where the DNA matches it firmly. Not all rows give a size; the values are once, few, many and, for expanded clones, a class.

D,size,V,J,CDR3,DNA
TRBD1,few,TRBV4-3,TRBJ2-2,CASSQRTGYANTGELFF,TGCGCCAGCAGCCAGAGGACAGGGTACGCGAACACCGGGGAGCTGTTTTTT
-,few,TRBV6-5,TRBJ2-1,CASSYINEQFF,TGTGCCAGCAGCTATATAAATGAGCAGTTCTTC
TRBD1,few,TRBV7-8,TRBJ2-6,CASSPSGTGSGANVLTF,TGTGCCAGCAGCCCCTCCGGGACAGGCTCTGGGGCCAACGTCCTGACTTTC
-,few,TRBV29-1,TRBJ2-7,CSVDQGGSYEQYF,TGCAGCGTTGATCAAGGGGGGAGCTACGAGCAGTACTTC
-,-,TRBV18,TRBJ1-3,CASSTMGSSGNTIYF,TGTGCCAGCTCCACCATGGGGTCCTCTGGAAACACCATATATTTT
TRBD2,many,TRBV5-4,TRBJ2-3,CASSLSASGGQRGYF,TGTGCCAGCAGCTTGTCAGCTAGCGGGGGACAAAGAGGGTATTTT
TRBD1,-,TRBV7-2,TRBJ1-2,CASSPGTVNYGYTF,TGTGCCAGCAGCCCCGGGACAGTCAACTATGGCTACACCTTC
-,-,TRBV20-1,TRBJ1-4,CSARDNEKLFF,TGCAGTGCTAGGGATAACGAAAAACTGTTTTTT
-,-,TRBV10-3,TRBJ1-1,CAISPGRTNTEAFF,TGTGCCATCAGCCCAGGACGGACGAACACTGAAGCTTTCTTT
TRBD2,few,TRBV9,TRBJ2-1,CASSVVPGLAGGTTMDEQFF,TGTGCCAGCAGCGTAGTCCCAGGACTAGCGGGGGGCACAACTATGGATGAGCAGTTCTTC
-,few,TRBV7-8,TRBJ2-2,CASSSRGTRDTGELFF,TGTGCCAGCAGCTCTAGGGGGACTCGAGACACCGGGGAGCTGTTTTTT
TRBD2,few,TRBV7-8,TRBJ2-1,CASSAGGGGSSYNEQFF,TGTGCCAGCTCCGCGGGGGGTGGTGGCAGCTCCTACAATGAGCAGTTCTTC
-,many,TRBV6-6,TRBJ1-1,CASTSPYPMNTEAFF,TGTGCCAGCACCTCTCCTTACCCCATGAACACTGAAGCTTTCTTT
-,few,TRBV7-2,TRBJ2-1,CASSRSRGEQFF,TGTGCCAGCAGCCGGTCGCGGGGCGAGCAGTTCTTC
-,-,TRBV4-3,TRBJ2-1,CASSQERGQRYEQFF,TGCGCCAGCAGCCAAGAGCGGGGACAAAGGTATGAGCAGTTCTTC
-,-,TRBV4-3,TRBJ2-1,CASSQAGSRVRLF,TGCGCCAGCAGCCAAGCCGGTAGTCGGGTTAGGCTCTTC
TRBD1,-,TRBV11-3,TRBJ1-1,CASSHGTGNTEAFF,TGTGCCAGCAGCCATGGGACAGGGAACACTGAAGCTTTCTTT
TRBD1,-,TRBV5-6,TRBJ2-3,CASRAGGVSTDTQYF,TGTGCCAGCAGAGCAGGGGGCGTGAGCACAGATACGCAGTATTTT
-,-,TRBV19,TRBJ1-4,CASSISDGREKLFF,TGTGCCAGTAGTATTTCGGATGGGCGGGAAAAACTGTTTTTT
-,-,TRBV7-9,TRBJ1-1,CASRSQGRSTEAFF,TGTGCCAGCAGATCCCAGGGTAGGAGCACTGAAGCTTTCTTT
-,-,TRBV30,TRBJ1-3,CACPLFGNTIYF,TGTGCCTGCCCCTTGTTTGGAAACACCATATATTTT
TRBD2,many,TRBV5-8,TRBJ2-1,CASSLVGRGARPNEQFF,TGTGCCAGCAGCTTGGTAGGGCGGGGGGCCCGACCTAATGAGCAGTTCTTC
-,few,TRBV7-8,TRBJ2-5,CASSSNQRREETQYF,TGTGCCAGCAGCTCAAATCAGCGCCGGGAAGAGACCCAGTACTTC
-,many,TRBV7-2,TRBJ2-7,CASSLARLSYEQYF,TGTGCCAGCAGCTTAGCTAGACTCTCCTACGAGCAGTACTTC
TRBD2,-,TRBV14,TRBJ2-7,CASSQGGGTYEQYF,TGTGCCAGCAGCCAAGGCGGGGGTACCTACGAGCAGTACTTC
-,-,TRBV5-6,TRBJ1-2,CASSPPGRTGYGYTF,TGTGCCAGCAGTCCCCCGGGGAGGACGGGCTATGGCTACACCTTC
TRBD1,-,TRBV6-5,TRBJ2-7,CASIPLQGFPYEQYF,TGTGCCAGCATCCCACTACAGGGGTTCCCCTACGAGCAGTACTTC
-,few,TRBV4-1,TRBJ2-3,CASSQTVNTQYF,TGCGCCAGCAGCCAGACTGTTAATACGCAGTATTTT
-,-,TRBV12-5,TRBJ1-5,CASGISQLQHF,TGTGCTAGTGGTATAAGTCAGCTCCAGCATTTT
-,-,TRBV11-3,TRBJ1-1,CASSLRRFTEAFF,TGTGCCAGCAGCTTAAGGAGATTCACTGAAGCTTTCTTT
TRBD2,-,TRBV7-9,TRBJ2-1,CASSLESGGYNEQFF,TGTGCCAGCAGCTTAGAAAGCGGGGGGTACAATGAGCAGTTCTTC
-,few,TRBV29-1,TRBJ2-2,CSVSRYTGELFF,TGCAGCGTTTCCCGGTACACCGGGGAGCTGTTTTTT
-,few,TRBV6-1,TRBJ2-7,CASSESRTFEQYF,TGTGCCAGCAGTGAATCGCGGACGTTCGAGCAGTACTTC
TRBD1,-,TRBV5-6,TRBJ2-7,CASSPRTGGTYEQYF,TGTGCCAGCAGCCCAAGGACAGGGGGCACCTACGAGCAGTACTTC
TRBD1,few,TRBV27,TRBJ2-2,CASSFDRVDTGELFF,TGTGCCAGCAGTTTCGACAGGGTTGACACCGGGGAGCTGTTTTTT
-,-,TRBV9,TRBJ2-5,CASSRAGQETQYF,-
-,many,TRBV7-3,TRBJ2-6,CASSPQGNNVLTF,TGTGCCAGCAGCCCACAGGGAAACAACGTCCTGACTTTC
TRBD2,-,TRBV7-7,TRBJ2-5,CASRRGSSGGAKETQYF,TGTGCGAGCAGGCGCGGGTCCTCCGGGGGGGCTAAAGAGACCCAGTACTTC
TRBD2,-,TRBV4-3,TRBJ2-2,CASSQARGGGTGELFF,TGCGCCAGCAGCCAAGCCCGCGGGGGAGGCACCGGGGAGCTGTTTTTT
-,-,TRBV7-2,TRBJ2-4,CASSVGNAGGGIQYF,TGTGCCAGCAGCGTCGGGAATGCAGGGGGGGGCATTCAGTACTTC
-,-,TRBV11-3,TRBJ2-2,CASSFIVANTGELFF,TGTGCCAGCAGCTTTATCGTCGCGAACACCGGGGAGCTGTTTTTT
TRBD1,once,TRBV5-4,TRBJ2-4,CASSSFGTGGSLSKNIQYF,TGTGCCAGCAGCAGCTTCGGGACAGGGGGGAGTCTCTCCAAAAACATTCAGTACTTC
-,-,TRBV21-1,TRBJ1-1,CASSHRRVVENTEAFF,TGTGCCAGCAGCCATCGCCGGGTCGTGGAGAACACTGAAGCTTTCTTT
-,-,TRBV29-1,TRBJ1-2,CSGDQGHQSTF,TGCAGCGGGGATCAGGGACATCAGTCCACCTTC
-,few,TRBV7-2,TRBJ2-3,CASSAAYEADTQYF,TGTGCCAGCAGCGCCGCCTATGAGGCAGATACGCAGTATTTT
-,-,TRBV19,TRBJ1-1,CASRTIGGGNTEAFF,TGTGCCAGTAGGACGATAGGGGGGGGAAACACTGAAGCTTTCTTT
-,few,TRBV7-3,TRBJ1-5,CASSLYSASNQPQHF,TGTGCCAGCAGCTTATATTCGGCTTCCAATCAGCCCCAGCATTTT
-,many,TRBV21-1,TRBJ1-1,CASSKGRASAEAFF,TGTGCCAGCAGCAAAGGGAGGGCTTCCGCTGAAGCTTTCTTT
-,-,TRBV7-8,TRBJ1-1,CASSPNFLRQSTEAFF,TGTGCCAGCAGCCCGAATTTCCTCCGTCAGAGCACTGAAGCTTTCTTT
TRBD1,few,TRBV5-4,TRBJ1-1,CASSYPGGAAFF,TGTGCCAGCAGCTATCCAGGGGGCGCAGCTTTCTTT
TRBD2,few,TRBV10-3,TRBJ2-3,CAISEPVTRLAGLSTDTQYF,TGTGCCATCAGTGAGCCAGTCACAAGACTAGCGGGGCTTAGCACAGATACGCAGTATTTT
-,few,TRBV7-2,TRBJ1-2,CASSLMSHSEGYTF,TGTGCCAGCAGCCTGATGTCTCACTCTGAGGGCTACACCTTC